This is a list of T cell receptor beta chains from one sample in a study of T cells after yellow fever vaccination. TCRdb passed the 5' RACE reads through MiXCR, listing each CDR3 protein once. The sample holds about 310,000 distinct CDR3 sequences, around 3.6% seen once. The specimen comprised PBMCs, sampled on the day of the yellow fever booster vaccination. Receptors originate from a young man who received the YFV17D yellow fever vaccine. Both conserved end residues are part of each CDR3. A D gene is named only where the DNA matches it firmly. Clone size is shown for a subset of rows, as once, few, many or a class of expanded clone.

j_call | d_call | clone_size | v_call | cdr3_aa | cdr3_nt
TRBJ2-1 | . | few | TRBV5-1 | CASSLLFGYGSYNEQFF | TGCGCCAGCAGCTTGTTGTTCGGCTACGGCTCCTACAATGAGCAGTTCTTC
TRBJ2-3 | . | few | TRBV9 | CASSVQQRASDTQYF | TGTGCCAGCAGCGTTCAACAGAGAGCGTCAGATACGCAGTATTTT
TRBJ2-1 | TRBD1 | . | TRBV11-2 | CASRVGGTGGDYNEQFF | TGTGCCAGCAGAGTTGGGGGGACAGGGGGGGATTACAATGAGCAGTTCTTC
TRBJ2-5 | . | . | TRBV20-1 | CSARTSPAETQYF | TGCAGTGCTCGTACTTCGCCGGCGGAGACCCAGTACTTC
TRBJ1-6 | . | many | TRBV20-1 | CSARGHRENSPLHF | TGCAGTGCTAGAGGCCACAGGGAGAATTCACCCCTCCACTTT
TRBJ2-4 | . | . | TRBV12-3/TRBV12-4 | CASSAFVGTKNIQYF | TGTGCCAGCAGCGCCTTTGTGGGCACCAAAAACATTCAGTACTTC
TRBJ2-7 | TRBD1 | few | TRBV7-2 | CASSSHPYPGQGSNEQYF | TGTGCCAGCAGCTCACACCCTTATCCGGGACAGGGATCGAACGAGCAGTACTTC
TRBJ2-7 | . | many | TRBV7-2 | CASSLLVEQYF | TGTGCCAGCAGCCTCCTAGTCGAGCAGTACTTC
TRBJ1-2 | . | many | TRBV5-1 | CASSIYLTGNGYTF | TGCGCCAGCAGCATATACCTTACAGGGAACGGCTACACCTTC
TRBJ2-3 | . | . | TRBV6-5 | CASSYSAARWTDTQYF | TGTGCCAGCAGTTACTCGGCGGCCCGATGGACAGATACGCAGTATTTT
TRBJ2-1 | . | many | TRBV20-1 | CSAPRDLSSYNEQFF | TGCAGTGCTCCACGGGACTTGAGCTCCTACAATGAGCAGTTCTTC
TRBJ1-6 | . | few | TRBV27 | CASSFRVNSPLHF | TGTGCCAGCAGTTTTAGGGTTAATTCACCCCTCCACTTT
TRBJ2-2 | . | many | TRBV5-1 | CASSLVAGAGAGELFF | TGCGCCAGCAGCTTGGTAGCAGGGGCCGGGGCCGGGGAGCTGTTTTTT
TRBJ1-1 | . | few | TRBV18 | CASSPFGGLAEAFF | TGTGCCAGCTCACCATTCGGGGGACTTGCTGAAGCTTTCTTT
TRBJ1-4 | TRBD1 | . | TRBV20-1 | CSAVDRGEKLFF | TGCAGTGCTGTGGACAGGGGTGAAAAACTGTTTTTT
TRBJ2-5 | . | few | TRBV25-1 | CASRGQQPMAQYF | TGTGCCAGCAGGGGCCAGCAGCCCATGGCCCAGTACTTC
TRBJ2-2 | . | . | TRBV9 | CASSVSSGQNTGELFF | TGTGCCAGCAGCGTTTCTTCCGGGCAGAACACCGGGGAGCTGTTTTTT
TRBJ2-3 | . | many | TRBV6-2/TRBV6-3 | CASAQSDTQYF | TGTGCCAGCGCCCAGTCGGATACGCAGTATTTT
TRBJ1-5 | . | many | TRBV7-2 | CASSLVLDGPQHF | TGTGCCAGCAGCTTAGTTCTTGACGGGCCCCAGCATTTT
TRBJ2-1 | TRBD2 | many | TRBV5-1 | CASSALAGASYNEQFF | TGCGCCAGCAGCGCCCTAGCGGGGGCCTCCTACAATGAGCAGTTCTTC
TRBJ1-5 | TRBD1 | many | TRBV24-1 | CATSEPTGISNQPQHF | TGTGCCACCAGTGAACCGACAGGGATAAGCAATCAGCCCCAGCATTTT
TRBJ1-4 | . | many | TRBV9 | CASSVGGGTEVRTNEKLFF | TGTGCCAGCAGCGTAGGAGGAGGGACCGAAGTGAGGACTAATGAAAAACTGTTTTTT
TRBJ2-3 | TRBD1 | . | TRBV20-1 | CSARDVQGAIDTQYF | TGCAGTGCTAGAGATGTTCAGGGGGCCATAGATACGCAGTATTTT
TRBJ2-1 | TRBD2 | many | TRBV7-2 | CASRATSGAYNEQFF | TGTGCCAGCCGAGCCACTAGCGGGGCTTACAATGAGCAGTTCTTC
TRBJ1-4 | . | few | TRBV4-3 | CASSPDRLYEKLFF | TGCGCCAGCAGCCCTGATCGACTTTATGAAAAACTGTTTTTT
TRBJ2-1 | TRBD1 | many | TRBV7-9 | CASSLPGQGTGKQFF | TGTGCCAGCAGCTTACCCGGACAGGGGACGGGGAAGCAGTTCTTC
TRBJ2-5 | TRBD2 | once | TRBV6-6 | CASSQPTSGPQETQYF | TGTGCCAGCAGTCAGCCGACTAGCGGACCGCAAGAGACCCAGTACTTC
TRBJ2-1 | . | . | TRBV12-3/TRBV12-4 | CASSPSQIAGDEQFF | TGTGCCAGCAGTCCCTCCCAAATAGCTGGCGATGAGCAGTTCTTC
TRBJ2-5 | . | many | TRBV4-3 | CASSQDRAGAQYF | TGCGCCAGCAGCCAAGATAGGGCCGGGGCCCAGTACTTC
TRBJ2-2 | . | many | TRBV7-2 | CASSLAASEGGELFF | TGTGCCAGCAGCTTAGCGGCCAGCGAAGGCGGGGAGCTGTTTTTT
TRBJ2-5 | TRBD2 | few | TRBV6-5 | CASTTAGGLQETQYF | TGTGCCAGCACTACGGCGGGGGGCCTCCAAGAGACCCAGTACTTC
TRBJ2-2 | . | many | TRBV29-1 | CSASQVGKNTGELFF | TGCAGCGCCTCACAGGTGGGAAAGAACACCGGGGAGCTGTTTTTT
TRBJ1-2 | . | few | TRBV7-9 | CASSPPTGGIYGYTF | TGTGCCAGCAGCCCCCCGACGGGGGGGATCTATGGCTACACCTTC
TRBJ1-5 | . | many | TRBV7-2 | CASSLVGASNQPQHF | TGTGCCAGCAGCTTAGTTGGGGCCAGCAATCAGCCCCAGCATTTT
TRBJ1-5 | . | . | TRBV29-1 | CSVRLDVNQPQHF | TGCAGCGTTCGACTTGACGTCAATCAGCCCCAGCATTTT
TRBJ1-5 | TRBD1 | . | TRBV7-8 | CASSRGRDRGGQPQHF | TGTGCCAGCAGCCGAGGCCGGGACAGGGGTGGCCAGCCCCAGCATTTT
TRBJ2-3 | . | many | TRBV15 | CATSRAMTDTQYF | TGTGCCACCAGCAGAGCGATGACAGATACGCAGTATTTT
TRBJ2-1 | . | . | TRBV7-8 | CASSLRFGDNEQFF | TGTGCCAGCAGCTTACGGTTCGGGGACAATGAGCAGTTCTTC
TRBJ1-5 | . | few | TRBV12-3/TRBV12-4 | CASSYYGARRNQPQHF | TGTGCCAGCAGTTATTACGGGGCGAGGAGAAATCAGCCCCAGCATTTT